The present TCR beta chain was sequenced within a study of blood T cell repertoires in COVID-19 (dated by TCRdb to the early 2020s). At the level of the whole study: Samples from collaborators originated in the United States, Italy and Spain and spanned both the acute and convalescent phases of COVID-19. The material from the prospective study consisted of cDNA or gDNA derived from T cells, B-cell-depleted T cells, or PBMCs. Deeply sampled blood TCRbeta repertoires from subjects exposed to, actively infected with, or recovered from COVID-19 were included in the dataset. The repertoires were made available in a free public database intended to serve as a resource for research on the immune response to SARS-CoV-2. The samples were drawn from the first 160 participants of the ongoing ImmuneRACE study and from 950 to 1,500 subjects provided by 6 global collaborators. A de-identified subject ID, COVID-19 status, age in years and sex were almost always included in the sample metadata. Where HLA class I and class II types were available, the types were taken from metadata supplied by the sample provider, not from assay-based typing. Study-wide conclusions, independent of this receptor: The amount of clinical and demographic metadata varied by source and participant and was provided uncurated.

In the prospective study, participants were about 18 to 95 years old, resided in about two dozen geographic areas of the United States, and were enrolled through a virtual design. To assign participants to cohorts, the prospective study relied on clinical history that participants themselves reported in a screening survey and a study questionnaire. Exposed participants had been in contact with someone with a PCR-confirmed or clinician-diagnosed COVID-19 case within 2 weeks of study entry. In the prospective study, mobile phlebotomists collected whole blood, serum and a nasopharyngeal or oropharyngeal swab from each participant. Prospective study participants could optionally give additional blood draws and questionnaires over an approximately 2-month period. Before DNA extraction, prospective study blood samples were shipped either frozen or at room temperature. V and J are truncated by 1 base and 4 bases respectively, leaving an intervening sequence of 8 bases. Sequences SQVTM (CDR1) and ANQGSEA (CDR2) are obtained from the germline V gene. The cysteine opens and the phenylalanine closes a CDR3 of 13 amino acids. The sequence is cut down to CDR3 DNA, 39 bases in frame from base 1.

The immunoSEQ Assay, a bias-controlled multiplex PCR, was used to amplify TCRbeta CDR3 regions from genomic DNA. The original pipeline was this. Within the assay, amplification of reference gene primers was used to estimate how many nucleated cells each sample contained. To quantify the absolute abundance of each unique TCRbeta CDR3 rearrangement, sequence reads were collapsed and filtered. Productive Simpson clonality was computed per sample as the square root of Simpson's diversity index over productive rearrangements. In TCRdb, the immuneACCESS table is reduced to in-frame sequences with V and J assigned. These tables do not hold every clone; where another copy was compared, an unresolved V gene accounts for under half, and the others remain unexplained. That table supplies the V and J calls and clone size; D and trimming were determined from the DNA. For this sample there are some 180,000 clones; approximately 80% appear just once. The top ten clones comprise about 15% of the sample.

With regard to this clone: Its antigen is unknown. Within one base of it there is no much larger clone, and no base qualities were kept.

The chain uses TRBV29-1 and TRBJ1-3, with the D gene not clear enough to name. Sequencing used PBMCs or T cells enriched from blood (not recorded which). This TCR was sampled from a man in his sixties who had been exposed to COVID-19. CDR3 sequence: CSVEVPRGNTIYF. The nucleotides read TGCAGCGTTGAAGTTCCCAGGGGAAACACCATATATTTT.